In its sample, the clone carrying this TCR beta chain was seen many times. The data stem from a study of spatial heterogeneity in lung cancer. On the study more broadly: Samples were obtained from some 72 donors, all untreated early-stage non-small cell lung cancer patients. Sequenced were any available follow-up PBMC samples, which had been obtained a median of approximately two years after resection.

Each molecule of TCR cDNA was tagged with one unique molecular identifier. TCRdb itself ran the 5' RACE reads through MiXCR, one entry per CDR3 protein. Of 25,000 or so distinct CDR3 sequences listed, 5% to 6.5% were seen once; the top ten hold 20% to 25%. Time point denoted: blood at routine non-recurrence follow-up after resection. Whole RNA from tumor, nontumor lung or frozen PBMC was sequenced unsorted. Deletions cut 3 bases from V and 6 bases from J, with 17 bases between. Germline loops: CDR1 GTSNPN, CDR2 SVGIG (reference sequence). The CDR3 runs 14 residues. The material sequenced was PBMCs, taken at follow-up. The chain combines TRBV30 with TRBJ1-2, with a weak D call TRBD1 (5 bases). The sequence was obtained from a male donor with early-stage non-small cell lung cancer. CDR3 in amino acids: CAWRRGREGDGYTF. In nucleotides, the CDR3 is TGTGCCTGGAGGCGGGGCAGGGAAGGAGATGGCTACACCTTC.